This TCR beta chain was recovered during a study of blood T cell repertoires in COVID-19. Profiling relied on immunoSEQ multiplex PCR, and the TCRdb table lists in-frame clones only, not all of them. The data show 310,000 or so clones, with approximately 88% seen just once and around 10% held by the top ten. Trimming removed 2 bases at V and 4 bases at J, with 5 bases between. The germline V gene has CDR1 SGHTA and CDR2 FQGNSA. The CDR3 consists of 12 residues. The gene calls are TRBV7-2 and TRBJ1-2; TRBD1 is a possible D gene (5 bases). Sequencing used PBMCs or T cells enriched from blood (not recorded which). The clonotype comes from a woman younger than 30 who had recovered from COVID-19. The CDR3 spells CASSLTGYGYTF. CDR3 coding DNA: TGTGCCAGCAGCTTAACAGGCTATGGCTACACCTTC.